The 27 T cell receptor beta chains presented below share a single source sample, sequenced in a study of T cells in Graves' hyperthyroidism and ophthalmopathy. There were TCR beta CDR3 regions amplified from RNA transcripts. Carried out on the TCR CDR3, a first-round RT-PCR used the HTBI primer set. TCRdb called the multiplex PCR reads again in MiXCR, with one record for every CDR3 protein. Of nearly 750,000 distinct CDR3 sequences in the sample, 30% to 40% are singletons; the top ten hold around 30%. Sequenced material: blood. Receptors were obtained from a middle-aged woman with Graves' hyperthyroidism.

There are many counts of this clonotype. The chain is built from TRBV29-1 and TRBJ2-2; D is possibly TRBD1 (6 bases). Trimming cost V 8 bases and J 0 bases, with 13 bases left between them. Germline V gene sequence: CDR1 SQVTM, CDR2 ANQGSEA. The CDR3 spans 14 residues. The CDR3 spells CSSGDIANTGELFF. The CDR3 DNA reads TGCAGCTCTGGGGACATCGCGAACACCGGGGAGCTGTTTTTT.

The chain carries TRBV7-9 and TRBJ1-2; D not certain. V lost 5 bases, J lost 6 bases, and 16 bases lay in between. In germline, CDR1 is SEHNR, CDR2 FQNEAQ (reference sequence). The CDR3 has 14 residues. The CDR3 bases are TGTGCCAGCAGCCCCTTAGTTAAGGGTGATGGCTACACCTTC. This codes for CASSPLVKGDGYTF.

This sequence joins TRBV15 and TRBJ2-6; D gene unclear. Trimming removed 3 bases at V and 0 bases at J, with 6 bases between. This CDR3 contains 15 residues. CDR1 LNHNV and CDR2 YYDKDF come from the germline V gene (reference sequence). The CDR3 sequence is CATSSDNSGANVLTF. CDR3 sequence (DNA): TGTGCCACCAGCAGTGATAACTCTGGGGCCAACGTCCTGACTTTC.

This clonotype came up many times. CDR3 coding DNA: TGTGCCACCAGCAGAGATCGGGGGAGTAACTATGGCTACACCTTC. It is translated as CATSRDRGSNYGYTF. The genes are TRBV15 and TRBJ1-2; a possible D gene is TRBD1 (5 bases). Trimming cost V 0 bases and J 1 base, with 9 bases left between them. This CDR3 region has 15 residues. Germline assignment: CDR1 LNHNV and CDR2 YYDKDF (reference sequence). Filled out from reference TRBV15 and TRBJ1-2, the complete variable domain reads DAMVIQNPRYQVTQFGKPVTLSCSQTLNHNVMYWYQQKSSQAPKLLFHYYDKDFNNEADTPDNFQSRRPNTSFCFLDIRSPGLGDTAMYLCATSRDRGSNYGYTFGSGTRLTVV.

The chain couples TRBV10-3 to TRBJ1-6, with a weak D call TRBD1 (5 bases). Per germline, CDR1 ENHRY and CDR2 SYGVKD. The CDR3 length is 13 residues. V was clipped by 7 bases and J by 10 bases, with 14 bases between them. CDR3 amino acids: CAITRRVGSPLHF. The CDR3 DNA reads as TGTGCCATCACTCGCAGGGTAGGGTCACCCCTCCACTTT.

As regards this clonotype: A single base separates this from a much larger clone, so it may be a read error. The V call is TRBV20-1, the J call TRBJ2-7; TRBD1 is a possible D gene (8 bases). Germline values: CDR1 DFQATT, CDR2 SNEGSKA (reference sequence). The CDR3 runs to 12 residues. V lost 7 bases to trimming and J lost 6 bases, with 16 bases between them. The CDR3 region has the DNA TGCAGTGTTCCAAACAGGGGGGGCGAGCAGTACTTC. It is translated as CSVPNRGGEQYF.

In regard to this clonotype: The germline gene is not matched at one end of the junction; a read error may be the cause. This chain connects TRBV7-9 to TRBJ1-1, with 9 bases fitting TRBD1. The CDR3 length is 16 residues. Germline CDR1 SEHNR, CDR2 FQNEAQ (reference sequence). The CDR3 coding sequence is TGTGCCAGCAGCCCTACAACTGGACAGGGGAGAACTGAAGCTCTCTTT. As protein: CASSPTTGQGRTEALF.

This clonotype was detected once. The chain carries TRBV2 and TRBJ1-1; 8 bases are a match to TRBD1. J gave up 5 bases and V 6 bases, and 11 bases lay outside the gene matches. CDR1 SNHLY and CDR2 FYNNEI come from the germline V gene. The CDR3 extends over 15 amino acids. The CDR3 here is CASRGRGRGRTEAFF. For the CDR3, the DNA is TGTGCCAGCAGAGGTAGGGGCAGGGGGCGGACTGAAGCTTTCTTT.

This clonotype was seen at least ten times. CDR3 amino acids: CASSRGQPYPGANVLTF. CDR3 DNA sequence: TGTGCCAGCAGTCGGGGACAGCCCTATCCTGGGGCCAACGTCCTGACTTTC. This chain connects TRBV6-6 to TRBJ2-6, with 7 bases lining up with TRBD1. Germline trimming cut 5 bases from V and 2 bases from J; bases unmatched to any gene: 9. Per the germline V gene, CDR1 is MNHNY and CDR2 is SVGAGI (reference sequence). The CDR3 is made up of 17 amino acids.

The V gene is TRBV6-2 or TRBV6-3, the J gene TRBJ1-5; TRBD1 is a possible D gene (6 bases). This CDR3 is built from 14 residues. Looked up from germline, CDR1 is MNHEY and CDR2 is SVGEGT. V was shortened by 7 bases and J by 0 bases, with 10 bases between the two germline ends. CDR3 nucleotide sequence: TGTGCCAGCACTAAGGACAGTAGCAATCAGCCCCAGCATTTT. Encoded protein: CASTKDSSNQPQHF.

The chain recombines TRBV10-3 with TRBJ2-7, with D perhaps TRBD2 (6 bases). This CDR3 comprises 14 residues. Trimming cost V 6 bases and J 2 bases, with 14 bases left between them. Germline V lookup: CDR1 ENHRY, CDR2 SYGVKD. The CDR3 region is CAIRAGRYAYEQYF. Here the CDR3 DNA reads TGTGCCATCAGGGCAGGGAGGTACGCCTACGAGCAGTACTTC.

The chain employs TRBV10-3 and TRBJ2-5, with 10 bases fitting TRBD1. Looked up from germline, CDR1 is ENHRY and CDR2 is SYGVKD. The CDR3 runs 13 residues. The V segment lost 7 bases and the J segment 5 bases; nucleotides outside the gene matches: 4. Written as DNA, the CDR3 is TGTGCCATCAAGTCGGGACAGGGGGAGACCCAGTACTTC. It translates to CAIKSGQGETQYF.

The chain links TRBV6-2 or TRBV6-3 to TRBJ2-7; 9 bases agree with TRBD1. Trimming removed 6 bases from V and 5 bases from J; junction bases left unmatched: 8. Germline CDR1 and CDR2: MNHEY and SVGEGT. This CDR3 region has 14 residues. CDR3 protein: CASRSGTGYNEQYF. CDR3 bases: TGTGCCAGCAGATCCGGGACAGGGTACAACGAGCAGTACTTC.

This sequence joins TRBV12-3 or TRBV12-4 and TRBJ2-5; 13 bases line up with TRBD2. Germline trimming cut 7 bases from V and 2 bases from J; bases unmatched to any gene: 7. CDR3 length equals 16 residues. This CDR3 reads CASTTSGGAGQETQYF. CDR3 coding DNA: TGTGCCAGCACTACTAGCGGGGGGGCCGGGCAAGAGACCCAGTACTTC.

This clonotype came up a few times. One end of the junction does not line up with germline, which may come from a read error. The chain combines TRBV7-9 with TRBJ1-2; 7 nucleotides agree with TRBD1. This CDR3 is built from 15 residues. Germline CDR1 SEHNR, CDR2 FQNEAQ (reference sequence). CDR3 protein: CASSLEKTGNFGYTF. The CDR3, as DNA: TGTGCCAGCAGCTTAGAAAAGACAGGGAACTTTGGCTACACCTTC.

The gene calls are TRBV4-1 and TRBJ1-5; D is possibly TRBD1 (5 bases). The CDR3 has 15 residues. The germline gives CDR1 MGHRA, CDR2 YSYEKL. V lost 2 bases, J lost 4 bases, and 12 bases lay in between. The CDR3 is CASSQRRRVNQPQHF. The CDR3 DNA reads TGCGCCAGCAGCCAACGGCGCAGGGTAAATCAGCCCCAGCATTTT.

The chain is built from TRBV28 and TRBJ1-5, with D unclear. Germline V CDR1 and CDR2: MDHEN, SYDVKM. V was shortened by 7 bases and J by 3 bases, with 13 bases between the two germline ends. The CDR3 covers 14 residues. The CDR3 bases are TGTGCCAGCATACCGGGAATGATCAATCAGCCCCAGCATTTT. Translating gives CASIPGMINQPQHF.

The V gene is TRBV2, the J gene TRBJ1-2; unclear D gene. The V gene's germline CDR1 is SNHLY and CDR2 FYNNEI. The CDR3 runs to 13 residues. V lost 5 bases and J 4 bases, leaving 11 bases between the germline ends. The CDR3 nucleotides read TGTGCCAGCAGTATAAGGGAGGGCTATGGCTACACCTTC. Its protein product is CASSIREGYGYTF.

The chain is built from TRBV7-9 and TRBJ2-2; TRBD2 matches at 8 bases. Germline CDR1 reads SEHNR; CDR2 reads FQNEAQ (reference sequence). CDR3 length: 17 residues. V trimming: 5 bases; J trimming: 2 bases; junction bases outside the gene matches: 10. The CDR3 bases are TGTGCCAGCAGCCAGCCCACTAGCGGAACTAACACCGGGGAGCTGTTTTTT. It is translated as CASSQPTSGTNTGELFF.

In the case of this clonotype: This is likely a read error, given that the CDR3 carries no conserved phenylalanine or tryptophan at its end. This CDR3 is CASSLVAGVSGNTIYI. The CDR3 coding sequence is TGTGCCAGCAGCTTAGTAGCAGGGGTCTCTGGAAACACCATATATATT. The J gene is TRBJ1-3, the V gene TRBV7-9; TRBD1 is a possible D gene (6 bases). Germline V gene data show CDR1 as SEHNR and CDR2 as FQNEAQ (reference sequence). The CDR3 has 16 amino acids. V lost 1 base to trimming and J lost 0 bases, with 10 bases between them.

The chain is built from TRBV7-9 and TRBJ2-7, with D possibly being TRBD1 (6 bases). V lost 5 bases, J lost 2 bases, and 16 bases lay in between. This CDR3 comprises 15 residues. From germline, CDR1 is SEHNR and CDR2 FQNEAQ (reference sequence). Here the CDR3 reads CASSAAGTPTYEQYF. The CDR3 DNA sequence: TGTGCCAGCAGCGCGGCCGGGACACCAACCTACGAGCAGTACTTC. Combining the CDR3 with reference TRBV7-9 and TRBJ2-7 gives the whole variable domain DTGVSQNPRHKITKRGQNVTFRCDPISEHNRLYWYRQTLGQGPEFLTYFQNEAQLEKSRLLSDRFSAERPKGSFSTLEIQRTEQGDSAMYLCASSAAGTPTYEQYFGPGTRLTVT.

This clonotype appeared many times. The genes are TRBV29-1 and TRBJ1-1; D not certain. The germline V and J ends were trimmed by 3 bases and 5 bases, with 10 bases remaining between them. The germline V gene encodes CDR1 SQVTM and CDR2 ANQGSEA. The CDR3 contains 12 residues. This CDR3 reads CSVDAVGTEAFF. Here the CDR3 DNA reads TGCAGCGTTGATGCCGTTGGGACTGAAGCTTTCTTT.

This chain uses TRBV12-3 or TRBV12-4 with TRBJ2-7; tentatively, D is TRBD1 (5 bases). There are 13 residues in the CDR3. Trimming pared 3 bases from V and 9 bases from J, leaving 15 bases between. The CDR3 reads CASSFGWQGRQYF. The CDR3 DNA follows: TGTGCCAGCAGTTTTGGGTGGCAGGGCAGGCAGTACTTC.

This chain links TRBV5-1 with TRBJ2-7, with D hard to call. In germline, CDR1 is SGHRS, CDR2 YFSETQ. The CDR3 spans 16 residues. Trimming took 4 bases from V and 3 from J, leaving 20 bases between them. Here the CDR3 DNA reads TGCGCCAGCAGCCAAGCACCCGGCAGGTCCAACTACGAGCAGTACTTC. It is translated as CASSQAPGRSNYEQYF.

This clonotype appeared many times. This sequence joins TRBV25-1 and TRBJ1-1; the D gene is possibly TRBD1 (5 bases). CDR1 is MGHDK and CDR2 is SYGVNS in the germline V gene. The CDR3 is 12 amino acids. CDR3 protein: CASLSQGGKAFF. DNA of the CDR3: TGTGCTTCCCTAAGCCAGGGAGGCAAAGCTTTCTTT.

The chain is built from TRBV6-5 and TRBJ1-1; weak D call: TRBD1 (6 bases). CDR1 and CDR2 from the germline V gene are MNHEY and SVGAGI. CDR3 length: 14 residues. V was shortened by 6 bases and J by 1 base, with 12 bases between the two germline ends. CDR3 region: CASRDQTGNTEAFF. Written as DNA, the CDR3 is TGTGCCAGCAGAGATCAGACAGGGAACACTGAAGCTTTCTTT.

Remarks on this clonotype: This could be a read error, since a much larger clone is one nucleotide away. This is likely a read error, given that the CDR3 carries no conserved phenylalanine or tryptophan at its end. This sequence joins TRBV9 and TRBJ1-1; D uncertain. The CDR3 has 12 amino acids. Looked up from germline, CDR1 is SGDLS and CDR2 is YYNGEE. V was pared by 2 bases and J by 6 bases, with 8 bases between. For the CDR3, the DNA is TGTGCCAGCAGCGTGGGCGCTTCTGAAGCTTTCTCT. This sequence encodes CASSVGASEAFS.